A single sample gave rise to the 6 T cell receptor beta chains below, sequenced in a study of T cell responses to AZD1222 COVID-19 vaccine. Profiled with immunoSEQ multiplex PCR; TCRdb holds only in-frame clones, not every one. The top ten hold 25% to 35% of the sample, which has 120,000 or so clones, roughly 84% seen once. Material: peripheral blood, obtained 28 days after the second AZD1222 dose. These receptors were collected from an adult who received the AZD1222 COVID-19 vaccine.

CDR3 amino acids: CASSQVGGRGQPQHF. In DNA form, the CDR3 reads TGTGCCAGCAGTCAGGTGGGGGGCAGGGGGCAGCCCCAGCATTTT. The chain has TRBV6-2 or TRBV6-3 and TRBJ1-5; 7 nucleotides align to TRBD1. V lost 5 bases to trimming and J lost 7 bases; unmatched junction nucleotides: 11. The CDR3 has 15 amino acids. Germline CDR1 is MNHEY and CDR2 is SVGEGT.

Worth noting for this clone: One end of the junction varies from germline; a read error may be responsible. The chain couples TRBV10-3 to TRBJ2-5, with a weak D call TRBD2 (5 bases). Germline V gene data show CDR1 as ENHRY and CDR2 as SYGVKD. The CDR3 is 12 residues long. The CDR3 protein is CAISEDGESQYF. As DNA, the CDR3 is TGTGCCATCAGTGAGGACGGGGAGAGCCAGTACTTC.

V and J are TRBV14 and TRBJ1-2; D ambiguous. The length of the CDR3 is 15 residues. CDR1 is SGHDN, CDR2 FVKESK, per germline. V dropped 1 base and J dropped 0 bases, with 9 bases sitting between them. The CDR3: CASSQGRPPNYGYTF. The CDR3 coding sequence is TGTGCCAGCAGCCAAGGCAGACCCCCTAACTATGGCTACACCTTC.

This clone was detected only a few times. The rearrangement uses TRBV28 and TRBJ2-7, with 7 nucleotides matching TRBD1. The V segment lost 4 bases and the J segment 4 bases; nucleotides outside the gene matches: 10. Germline V gene data show CDR1 as MDHEN and CDR2 as SYDVKM. This CDR3 is built from 15 residues. The CDR3 is CASSSTGTAWYEQYF. In DNA, the CDR3 is TGTGCCAGCAGTTCCACTGGGACAGCCTGGTACGAGCAGTACTTC. Together with reference TRBV28 and TRBJ2-7, the CDR3 gives the full variable domain: DVKVTQSSRYLVKRTGEKVFLECVQDMDHENMFWYRQDPGLGLRLIYFSYDVKMKEKGDIPEGYSVSREKKERFSLILESASTNQTSMYLCASSSTGTAWYEQYFGPGTRLTVT.

As to this clone: One junction end disagrees with the germline gene, perhaps due to a read error. The V gene is TRBV4-1, the J gene TRBJ2-5; TRBD2 is a possible D gene (7 bases). Germline V gene sequence: CDR1 MGHRA, CDR2 YSYEKL. CDR3 length equals 14 residues. The CDR3 sequence is CPSSRLAQGETQYF. In DNA, the CDR3 is TGCCCCAGCAGCCGACTAGCTCAGGGGGAGACCCAGTACTTC.

The genes are TRBV9 and TRBJ1-2; D is perhaps TRBD1 (6 bases). This CDR3 spans 16 amino acids. The V end lost 3 bases, the J end lost 5 bases, and 20 bases lay between the germline ends. CDR1 is SGDLS, CDR2 YYNGEE, per germline. This CDR3 reads CASSARRGSPSYGYTF. The CDR3 nucleotides are TGTGCCAGCAGCGCCCGGAGGGGGAGCCCCTCGTATGGCTACACCTTC.